Here is one T cell receptor (beta chain) with its context. Its cognate antigen has yet to be identified. No much larger clonotype is one base removed from it; base qualities were not supplied. What this sample's time point label stands for: baseline pretreatment blood. The treatment or condition label for this specimen denotes: 15 Gy SBRT to primary tumor, nephrectomy 4 weeks later. To track tumor-enriched clonotypes, serial peripheral blood was sampled from radiation-treated patients at baseline and at 2 weeks and 4 weeks after SBRT. Every patient's renal cell carcinoma showed clear cell pathology. The QIAamp DNA Blood Mini Kit (Qiagen) was used to prepare genomic DNA for TCR sequencing. Only samples passing all quality control checks were included in the analyses. This entry comes from a study of radiation and T cells in renal cell carcinoma (dated by TCRdb to between 2020 and 2021). For context, the study as a whole: Samples were obtained from a clinical trial, in which 15 Gy stereotactic body radiation therapy was delivered to primary renal cell carcinomas and nephrectomy was performed 4 weeks later. In total, about 51 samples underwent TCR beta sequencing: 25 or so tumors plus 27 peripheral blood samples. In the 45 to 65 samples combined, fewer than 5 million unique CDR3 nucleotide sequences were found, encoding 2.5 million or so unique CDR3 amino acid sequences.

Inclusive of the bounding cysteine and phenylalanine, the CDR3 is 13 residues long. The CDR3 DNA has 39 bases and is translated from base 1. V and J lose 4 bases and 4 bases, and a span of 10 bases separates them. The germline V gene yields MGHRA for CDR1 and YSYEKL for CDR2. Results the study describes overall, beyond this receptor: With a single-armed trial design, the study had no way to address how radiation dose or scheduling affects the TCR repertoire. Tracking of blood repertoire dynamics stopped at three to five weeks after treatment, with no follow-up past that point. In blood, the top tumor clonotypes increased from baseline to 2 weeks after radiation and then shrank by 4 weeks, which suggests a temporary expansion of tumor-resident clones. Because pretreatment tumor biopsies were not available, the baseline intratumoral presence of clonotypes could not be determined.

TCR beta libraries were generated from genomic DNA with the immunoSEQ kit, following the manufacturer's recommendations. Library preparation used a first multiplex PCR with proprietary primers, then a second PCR adding unique barcodes, with bead cleanups after each round. Each sample batch included a kit-provided positive control reaction and a negative control reaction. The final libraries were assessed on an Agilent 4200 TapeStation D1000 ScreenTape, pooled by volume, and quantified by qPCR. Sequencing was performed on an Illumina NextSeq500 using a MidOutput 150-cycle cartridge, with 156 Read1 cycles, 15 Index1 cycles, and the kit custom primers. The pooled library was loaded at about 0.93 pM with about 20% PhiX control spiked in. The original methods were these. Vendor-processed data were analyzed in R, and a clonotype was defined as all T cells sharing the same CDR3 nucleotide sequence. For clone abundance analyses, frequencies were normalized to the 10,000 most abundant clones in each sample. Before analysis, public T cell clones were removed, and these numbered fewer than five per sample on average. An abundance difference of at least 32-fold between compartments was the criterion for calling clonotypes tumor-enriched or baseline blood-enriched. A beta-binomial differential abundance model was used to identify clonotypes that were expanded or contracted between blood time points. Tumor-blood repertoire similarity was measured with the Baroni-Urbani and Buser coefficient, and group comparisons used two-tailed Wilcoxon tests in R. The source is immuneACCESS, and TCRdb retained only in-frame sequences with V and J called. Part of the clones is not carried over; for the studies checked, unresolved V genes explain less than half of this, and the remainder is unexplained. V and J calls and clone size are given by that table; D and trimming were obtained from the DNA. The sample table holds roughly 120,000 clones, of which roughly 80% were seen once. The ten largest clones take up around 3% of the sample.

This sequence originates from a woman aged 55-70 years with renal cell carcinoma. The chain is encoded by TRBV4-1 joined to TRBJ1-2; no D gene call is confident. Sequenced here: blood, sampled from a patient whose treatment included radiotherapy and nephrectomy. The CDR3 corresponds to CASSPSPSYGYTF. The sequenced DNA: TGCGCCAGCAGCCCCTCCCCTAGCTATGGCTACACCTTC.